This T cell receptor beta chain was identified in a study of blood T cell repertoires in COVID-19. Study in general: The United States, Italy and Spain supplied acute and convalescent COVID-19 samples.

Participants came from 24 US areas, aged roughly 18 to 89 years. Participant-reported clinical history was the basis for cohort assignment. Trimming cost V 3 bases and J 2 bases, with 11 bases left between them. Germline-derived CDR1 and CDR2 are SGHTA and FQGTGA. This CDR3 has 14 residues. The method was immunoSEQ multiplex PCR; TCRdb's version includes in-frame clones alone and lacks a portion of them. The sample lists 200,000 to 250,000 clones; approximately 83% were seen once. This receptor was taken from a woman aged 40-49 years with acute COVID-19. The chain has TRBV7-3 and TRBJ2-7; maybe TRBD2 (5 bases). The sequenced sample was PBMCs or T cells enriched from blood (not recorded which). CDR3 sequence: CASSLAGLTYEQYF. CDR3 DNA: TGTGCCAGCAGCTTGGCCGGACTGACCTACGAGCAGTACTTC. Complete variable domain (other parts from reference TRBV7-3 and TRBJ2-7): GAGVSQTPSNKVTEKGKYVELRCDPISGHTALYWYRQSLGQGPEFLIYFQGTGAADDSGLPNDRFFAVRPEGSVSTLKIQRTERGDSAVYLCASSLAGLTYEQYFGPGTRLTVT.